The 2 T cell receptor beta chains below come from one sample, sequenced in a study of shared clonotypes between healthy human individuals. TCRdb's table, derived via immunoSEQ multiplex PCR, lists solely in-frame clones and lacks some. The table lists over 2 million clones, approximately 90% of them singletons. Specimen: naive CD4+ T cells from PBMCs. Subset meaning: CD45RA+ positively selected. Receptor source: a man younger than 35 in good health. Some clones in this sample may be carry-over from other donors' samples.

Worth noting for this clone: The sample contains more than one DNA sequence encoding this CDR3. The V call is TRBV30, the J call TRBJ2-1; D is ambiguous. Germline assignment: CDR1 GTSNPN and CDR2 SVGIG (reference sequence). This CDR3 has 11 residues. Trimming shortened V by 2 bases and J by 4 bases, and 3 bases separated the two germline ends. The DNA of the CDR3 is TGTGCCTGGAGTTTGTACAATGAGCAGTTCTTC. Translating it yields CAWSLYNEQFF.

J is TRBJ2-7 and V is TRBV30; no clear D. Trimming took off 0 bases at V and 1 base at J, with 10 bases between the two ends. Germline values: CDR1 GTSNPN, CDR2 SVGIG (reference sequence). The CDR3 runs to 14 residues. The CDR3 nucleotides read TGTGCCTGGAGTGTACTTGAAGGGTCCTACGAGCAGTACTTC. Translated, it gives CAWSVLEGSYEQYF.